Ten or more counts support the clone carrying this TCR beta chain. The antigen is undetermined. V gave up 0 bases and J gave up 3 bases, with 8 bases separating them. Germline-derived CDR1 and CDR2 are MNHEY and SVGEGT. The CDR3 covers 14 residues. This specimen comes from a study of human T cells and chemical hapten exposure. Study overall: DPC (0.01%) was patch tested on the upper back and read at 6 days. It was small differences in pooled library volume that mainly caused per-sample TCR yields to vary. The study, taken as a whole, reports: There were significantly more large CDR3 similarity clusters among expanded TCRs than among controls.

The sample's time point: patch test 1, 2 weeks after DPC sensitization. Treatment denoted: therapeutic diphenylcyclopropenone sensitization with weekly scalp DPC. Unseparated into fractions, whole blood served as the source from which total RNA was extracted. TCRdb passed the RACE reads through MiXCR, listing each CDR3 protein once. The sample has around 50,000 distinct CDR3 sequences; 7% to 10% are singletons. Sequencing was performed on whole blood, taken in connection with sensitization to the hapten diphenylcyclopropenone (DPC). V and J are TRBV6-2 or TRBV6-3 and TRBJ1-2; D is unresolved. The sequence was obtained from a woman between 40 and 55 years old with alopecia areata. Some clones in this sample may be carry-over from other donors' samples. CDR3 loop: CASSYSEEDYGYTF. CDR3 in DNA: TGTGCCAGCAGTTACTCGGAAGAAGACTATGGCTACACCTTC.